A selection of T cell receptor beta chains follows, all from one sample in a study of OX40 agonist ivuxolimab in advanced cancers. The protocol was immunoSEQ multiplex PCR, while the TCRdb copy is restricted to in-frame clones and leaves out a portion. Counted here are about 35,000 clones, about 83% occurring once; the ten biggest clones make up 1.5% to 2%. The input for sequencing was CD4+ or CD8+ T cells sorted from blood, taken in a trial of the OX40 agonist ivuxolimab. Receptors originate from an adult with an advanced solid tumor such as melanoma, head and neck, liver or kidney cancer. Both conserved end residues are part of each CDR3. The D gene is left open where the match is weak. Expanded clones are given a class, and other clones once, few, many or no size at all.

v_call	clone_size	d_call	j_call	cdr3_aa	cdr3_nt
TRBV11-1	.	.	TRBJ1-2	CASSGTGRYGYTF	TGTGCCAGCAGCGGCACAGGGAGGTATGGCTACACCTTC
TRBV5-4	few	.	TRBJ1-1	CASSSRLQGGRVPEAFF	TGTGCCAGCAGCTCACGCCTGCAAGGAGGGCGTGTGCCTGAAGCTTTCTTT
TRBV2	.	TRBD1	TRBJ1-2	CASSTGTDYGYTF	TGTGCCAGCAGTACCGGGACAGACTATGGCTACACCTTC
TRBV10-3	.	.	TRBJ2-7	CAISNREIDEQYF	TGTGCCATCAGTAACAGGGAAATCGACGAGCAGTACTTC
TRBV2	once	.	TRBJ1-4	CASSVGEKLFF	TGTGCCAGCAGTGTTGGCGAAAAACTGTTTTTT
TRBV4-1	.	TRBD2	TRBJ2-5	CASSQTSGPETQYF	TGCGCCAGCAGCCAGACTAGCGGCCCGGAGACCCAGTACTTC
TRBV6-5	.	.	TRBJ1-1	CASSYSIFRGPTEAFF	TGTGCCAGCAGTTACTCGATCTTCAGGGGTCCTACTGAAGCTTTCTTT
TRBV15	.	.	TRBJ2-3	CATSRASTDTQYF	TGTGCCACCAGCAGAGCTTCCACAGATACGCAGTATTTT
TRBV4-1	.	.	TRBJ2-3	CASSQVAVFSTDTQYF	TGCGCCAGCAGCCAAGTAGCGGTTTTTAGCACAGATACGCAGTATTTT
TRBV14	.	.	TRBJ1-2	CASSQVGGSYTF	TGTGCCAGCAGCCAAGTGGGAGGGAGCTACACCTTC
TRBV7-3	.	.	TRBJ2-1	CASSPRSGRVDNEQFF	TGTGCCAGCAGCCCCCGATCCGGGAGAGTAGACAATGAGCAGTTCTTC
TRBV6-6	.	TRBD1	TRBJ1-1	CASRKGQGGKNTEAFF	TGTGCCAGCAGAAAGGGACAGGGGGGGAAGAACACTGAAGCTTTCTTT
TRBV19	.	TRBD1	TRBJ2-6	CASSVGTGSSGANVLTF	TGTGCCAGTAGTGTCGGGACAGGGAGCTCTGGGGCCAACGTCCTGACTTTC
TRBV19	few	.	TRBJ1-2	CASSPSGINYGYTF	TGTGCCAGTAGTCCCTCCGGGATAAACTATGGCTACACCTTC
TRBV11-3	few	.	TRBJ1-5	CASSYYGRISYSNQPQHF	TGTGCCAGCAGCTATTACGGACGGATAAGTTATAGCAATCAGCCCCAGCATTTT
TRBV5-1	.	.	TRBJ2-7	CASSSGHPYEQYF	TGCGCCAGCAGTTCGGGACACCCTTACGAGCAGTACTTC
TRBV7-3	.	TRBD1	TRBJ2-1	CASSPGQGVSEQFF	TGTGCCAGCAGCCCGGGACAGGGGGTTAGTGAGCAGTTCTTC
TRBV2	.	.	TRBJ1-4	CASSRDTRTNKLFF	TGTGCCAGCAGCAGAGACACACGGACGAACAAACTGTTTTTT
TRBV5-1	.	.	TRBJ1-2	CASSPEGYGYTF	TGCGCCAGCAGCCCTGAGGGCTATGGCTACACCTTC
TRBV19	.	.	TRBJ2-7	CASREEGSFEQYF	TGTGCCAGTAGGGAAGAGGGTAGTTTCGAGCAGTACTTC
TRBV9	once	.	TRBJ1-1	CASSTGPTNTEAFF	TGTGCCAGCAGCACCGGGCCCACGAACACTGAAGCTTTCTTT
TRBV6-6	.	.	TRBJ1-2	CASSQDSNYGYTF	TGTGCCAGCAGTCAGGACAGTAACTATGGCTACACCTTC
TRBV5-1	.	.	TRBJ2-3	CASSLAGTDTQYF	TGCGCCAGCAGCTTGGCCGGCACAGATACGCAGTATTTT
TRBV19	.	.	TRBJ2-5	CASRRTGRGTTQYF	TGTGCCAGTAGAAGAACGGGACGCGGAACGACCCAGTACTTC
TRBV10-3	.	.	TRBJ1-3	CAISESAASGNTIYF	TGTGCCATCAGTGAGTCGGCCGCGTCTGGAAACACCATATATTTT
TRBV5-6	.	TRBD2	TRBJ2-5	CASSLGSGGTSGTQYF	TGTGCCAGCAGCTTGGGAAGCGGGGGGACCTCCGGGACCCAGTACTTC
TRBV11-2	.	TRBD1	TRBJ1-4	CASSRTGTREKLFF	TGTGCCAGCAGCAGGACAGGGACTAGGGAAAAACTGTTTTTT
TRBV5-5	.	.	TRBJ1-1	CASSLGIGTPEAFF	TGTGCCAGCAGCTTGGGAATCGGGACTCCTGAAGCTTTCTTT